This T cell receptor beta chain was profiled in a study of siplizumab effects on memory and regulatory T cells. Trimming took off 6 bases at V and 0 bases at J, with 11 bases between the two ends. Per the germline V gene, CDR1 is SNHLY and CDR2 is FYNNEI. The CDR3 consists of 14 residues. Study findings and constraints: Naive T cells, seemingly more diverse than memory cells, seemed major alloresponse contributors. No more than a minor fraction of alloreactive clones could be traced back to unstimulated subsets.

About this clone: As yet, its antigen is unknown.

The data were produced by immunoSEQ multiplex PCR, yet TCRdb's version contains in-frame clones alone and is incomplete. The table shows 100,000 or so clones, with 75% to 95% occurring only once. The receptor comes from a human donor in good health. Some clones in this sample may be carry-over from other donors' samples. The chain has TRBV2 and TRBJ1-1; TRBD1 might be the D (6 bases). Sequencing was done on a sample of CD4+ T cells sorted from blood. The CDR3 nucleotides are TGTGCCAGCAGGGGGGCCCCTCTGAACACTGAAGCTTTCTTT. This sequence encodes CASRGAPLNTEAFF.